Listed below are T cell receptor beta chains from one sample, sequenced in a study of PD-1 blockade in classical Hodgkin lymphoma. The protocol was immunoSEQ multiplex PCR, while the TCRdb copy is restricted to in-frame clones and leaves out a portion. The sample holds approximately 50,000 clones, about two thirds seen once. The specimen comprised peripheral blood mononuclear cells (PBMCs), sampled before the second cycle of nivolumab. The receptors were sampled from a human donor with classical Hodgkin lymphoma. Both conserved end residues are part of each CDR3. The D gene is left open where the match is weak. The size of a clone is reported for some rows only, either as once, few or many, or as a class for expanded clones.

CDR3 protein,CDR3 DNA,D gene,J gene,V gene,clone size
CASRTLQGGNTEAFF,TGTGCCAGCAGGACGCTCCAGGGAGGGAACACTGAAGCTTTCTTT,-,TRBJ1-1,TRBV6-1,-
CASSLSGPPGELFF,TGTGCCAGTAGTCTTTCAGGACCTCCCGGGGAGCTGTTTTTT,-,TRBJ2-2,TRBV19,-
CASSLLLLNTEAFF,TGTGCCAGCAGCTTATTATTATTAAACACTGAAGCTTTCTTT,-,TRBJ1-1,TRBV7-8,-
CASQFATTGDYGYTF,TGTGCCAGTCAGTTTGCTACGACAGGAGACTATGGCTACACCTTC,-,TRBJ1-2,TRBV18,-
CASSVRPISTDTQYF,TGTGCCAGCAGCGTCAGACCAATTAGCACAGATACGCAGTATTTT,-,TRBJ2-3,TRBV9,-
CASSEWTDTQYF,TGTGCCAGCAGTGAATGGACAGATACGCAGTATTTT,-,TRBJ2-3,TRBV25-1,-
CAISDVGTGKLFF,TGTGCCATCAGCGACGTCGGGACAGGCAAACTGTTTTTT,TRBD1,TRBJ1-4,TRBV10-3,once
CASSHFGQNTEAFF,TGCGCCAGCAGCCATTTCGGACAGAACACTGAAGCTTTCTTT,-,TRBJ1-1,TRBV4-1,-
CASTLGGILTEAFF,TGTGCCAGCACCCTGGGGGGGATATTAACTGAAGCTTTCTTT,-,TRBJ1-1,TRBV28,-
CASSIEGGTEAFF,TGTGCCAGTAGTATAGAGGGTGGCACTGAAGCTTTCTTT,-,TRBJ1-1,TRBV19,-
CASSLGRDPTYEQYF,TGCGCCAGCAGCTTGGGCCGGGACCCCACCTACGAGCAGTACTTC,-,TRBJ2-7,TRBV5-1,-
CASSLGLGTSGSGLFF,TGTGCCAGCAGCTTAGGGCTCGGTACTAGCGGGAGTGGGCTGTTTTTT,TRBD2,TRBJ2-2,TRBV7-2,-
CASSLHPSGSYEQYF,TGTGCCAGCAGCCTTCACCCCAGCGGGAGCTACGAGCAGTACTTC,TRBD2,TRBJ2-7,TRBV7-2,-
CASSPFGAGVYEQYF,TGTGCCAGCAGCCCCTTCGGGGCGGGAGTCTACGAGCAGTACTTC,TRBD2,TRBJ2-7,TRBV9,many
CASSSGLGAHQPQHF,TGTGCCAGCAGTTCGGGGCTTGGGGCCCATCAGCCCCAGCATTTT,-,TRBJ1-5,TRBV28,-
CASSLAPRTGGVDTQYF,TGTGCCAGCAGCTTAGCCCCACGGACTGGGGGCGTAGATACGCAGTATTTT,-,TRBJ2-3,TRBV7-2,-
CAWSRQGALEQYF,TGTGCCTGGAGCCGGCAGGGGGCCCTTGAGCAGTACTTC,TRBD1,TRBJ2-7,TRBV30,-
CASSLGPAASSYNEQFF,TGCGCCAGCAGCTTGGGTCCGGCCGCGAGCTCCTACAATGAGCAGTTCTTC,-,TRBJ2-1,TRBV5-1,once
CACGGQGADTQYF,TGTGCCTGTGGGGGACAGGGTGCAGATACGCAGTATTTT,TRBD1,TRBJ2-3,TRBV7-3,-
CASSSGTSDYYEQYF,TGTGCCAGCAGTTCGGGGACTAGCGACTACTACGAGCAGTACTTC,TRBD2,TRBJ2-7,TRBV27,-
CASSLSSGVQETQYF,TGTGCCAGCAGCTTATCTAGCGGAGTGCAAGAGACCCAGTACTTC,TRBD2,TRBJ2-5,TRBV7-3,-
CASHARLGGPPLNTEAFF,TGTGCCAGTCACGCCCGGCTAGGGGGCCCCCCGCTGAACACTGAAGCTTTCTTT,TRBD1,TRBJ1-1,TRBV19,-
CASSISPDGETQYF,TGTGCCAGCAGCATCAGCCCGGATGGGGAGACCCAGTACTTC,-,TRBJ2-5,TRBV7-9,-
CASSEVGTYEQYF,TGTGCCAGCAGTGAGGTGGGGACCTACGAGCAGTACTTC,-,TRBJ2-7,TRBV25-1,-
CASSMGQGFNGYTF,TGTGCCAGTAGTATGGGGCAGGGGTTTAATGGCTACACCTTC,-,TRBJ1-2,TRBV19,-
CASSFSYGAEAFF,TGTGCCAGCAGCTTTAGTTATGGGGCTGAAGCTTTCTTT,-,TRBJ1-1,TRBV7-2,-
CASSPQGGVDGYTF,TGTGCCAGCAGCCCCCAGGGGGGTGTAGATGGCTACACCTTC,TRBD1,TRBJ1-2,TRBV9,-
CASSLAAEQYF,TGTGCCAGCAGCTTAGCAGCCGAGCAGTACTTC,-,TRBJ2-7,TRBV7-2,-
CASRPDGETQYF,TGCGCCAGCAGACCGGACGGAGAGACCCAGTACTTC,-,TRBJ2-5,TRBV5-1,-
CAIRGGRDRDEQYF,TGTGCCATCAGGGGGGGCAGGGATCGCGACGAGCAGTACTTC,-,TRBJ2-7,TRBV10-3,-
CASSGQGNRYGESFF,TGTGCCAGCAGTGGACAGGGGAACAGGTATGGTGAAAGTTTCTTT,TRBD1,TRBJ1-1,TRBV25-1,-
CASSGGGRGEQYF,TGTGCCAGCAGTGGCGGAGGGAGGGGGGAGCAGTACTTC,-,TRBJ2-7,TRBV6-5,-
CASSLGGGNYNEKLFF,TGTGCCAGCAGCCTCGGTGGAGGGAATTATAATGAAAAACTGTTTTTT,-,TRBJ1-4,TRBV9,-
CASSASAYGQPQHF,TGTGCCAGTAGTGCCTCAGCGTACGGTCAGCCCCAGCATTTT,-,TRBJ1-5,TRBV19,-